The T cell receptor (beta chain) described here comes from a study of T cell repertoires in aging, cancer and after chemotherapy (dated by TCRdb to between 2018 and 2020). Notes on the research overall: Donors were distributed across six age groups ranging from 30 or younger to 70 or older, with at least three individuals included per group. Control TCR repertoires from healthy donors were recorded over several months to years, and clear clonal overlap was observed across re-sampling. The complete dataset included about 9 million TCR reads. The study profiled peripheral blood TCR beta repertoires from healthy donors and cancer patients to examine immunoaging and T cell reconstitution after chemotherapy. Alongside some 100 healthy donors serving as a reference group, the cohort included approximately 210 cancer patients, of whom more than 85 had hematological cancers and fewer than 130 had solid cancers. The paper's findings and limits, for the study overall: In healthy donors, the decline in TCR diversity with age was mainly due to loss of richness, whereas in cancer patients loss of evenness also played a role. According to the authors, the repertoire data do not allow conclusions to be drawn about immunological memory after chemotherapy. Significantly lower blood TCR diversity and higher clonality were observed in untreated patients with hematological or solid cancers than in age-matched healthy donors. In both cancer cohorts, median generation probability rose over the chemotherapy interval, which suggests that the repertoire was reconstituted through rebound thymic output.

With regard to this clonotype: Its cognate antigen has yet to be identified. An end of the junction differs from the germline gene, which may be a read error.

TCR beta rearrangements were amplified from genomic DNA isolated from peripheral blood, not from sorted cells or RNA. Multiplex touch-down PCR with a mixed TRB-A/B primer pool was used to amplify rearranged TRB sequences covering the V, D and J segments. Two consecutive PCR reactions with Phusion HS II polymerase added Illumina adapters and sample indices to the amplicons. Amplicons were gel-purified with the NucleoSpin Gel and PCR Clean-up kit, then checked with Qubit and an Agilent 2100 Bioanalyzer. Sequencing of libraries was carried out on an Illumina MiSeq in 600-cycle, single-indexed, paired-end runs. The published analysis was carried out like this. MiXCR versions 2.12 and 3.0.5 were used to process TRB sequences. Each unique CDR3 nucleotide sequence was counted as one clone, and only productive sequences with at least two reads were retained. Shannon diversity, evenness, clonality (one minus evenness), and alpha-parameterized diversity profiles from alpha 0 to 5 were included as repertoire metrics. The IGoR algorithm was used to calculate generation probabilities of clones in the paired pre- and post-chemotherapy samples. TCRdb reprocessing: public reads trimmed at Q25 with fastp, clones called with MiXCR, in-frame beta chains kept. Duplicate CDR3 protein sequences are folded into a single record with the most common DNA and genes. These V and J calls originate from TCRdb's pipeline instead of the authors' own analysis. The sample data list some 8,200 distinct CDR3 sequences, and about 30% of these were observed just once. Of the sample, 3.6% falls within the top ten clones.

From the germline V gene, CDR1 is SGHRS and CDR2 is YFSETQ. There are 14 amino acids in the CDR3, from cysteine to phenylalanine inclusive. Only CDR3 DNA remains: 42 bases, in frame from the first base. The receptor comes from a human donor in good health. The rearranged chain carries TRBV5-1 and TRBJ1-1; TRBD1 is possibly the D segment (6 matching bases). Sequenced sample: blood. The CDR3 sequence is CASSTAGVGTEAFF. The base sequence is TGTGCCAGCAGCACGGCAGGGGTGGGGACTGAAGCTTTCTTT.